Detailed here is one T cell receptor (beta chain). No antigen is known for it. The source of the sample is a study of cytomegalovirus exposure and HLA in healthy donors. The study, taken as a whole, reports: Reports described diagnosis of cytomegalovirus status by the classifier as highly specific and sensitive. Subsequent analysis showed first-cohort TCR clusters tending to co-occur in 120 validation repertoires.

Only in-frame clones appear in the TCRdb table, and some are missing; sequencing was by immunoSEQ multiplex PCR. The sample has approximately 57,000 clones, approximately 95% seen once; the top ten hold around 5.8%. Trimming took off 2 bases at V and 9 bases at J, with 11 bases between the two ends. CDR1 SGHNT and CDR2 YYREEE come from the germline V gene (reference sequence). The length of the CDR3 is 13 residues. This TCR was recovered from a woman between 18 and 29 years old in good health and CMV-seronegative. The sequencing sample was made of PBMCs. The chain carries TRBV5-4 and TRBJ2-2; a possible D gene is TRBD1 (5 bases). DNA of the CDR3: TGTGCCAGCAGCTTTGGGGCCGACCGGGAGCTGTTTTTT. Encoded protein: CASSFGADRELFF.